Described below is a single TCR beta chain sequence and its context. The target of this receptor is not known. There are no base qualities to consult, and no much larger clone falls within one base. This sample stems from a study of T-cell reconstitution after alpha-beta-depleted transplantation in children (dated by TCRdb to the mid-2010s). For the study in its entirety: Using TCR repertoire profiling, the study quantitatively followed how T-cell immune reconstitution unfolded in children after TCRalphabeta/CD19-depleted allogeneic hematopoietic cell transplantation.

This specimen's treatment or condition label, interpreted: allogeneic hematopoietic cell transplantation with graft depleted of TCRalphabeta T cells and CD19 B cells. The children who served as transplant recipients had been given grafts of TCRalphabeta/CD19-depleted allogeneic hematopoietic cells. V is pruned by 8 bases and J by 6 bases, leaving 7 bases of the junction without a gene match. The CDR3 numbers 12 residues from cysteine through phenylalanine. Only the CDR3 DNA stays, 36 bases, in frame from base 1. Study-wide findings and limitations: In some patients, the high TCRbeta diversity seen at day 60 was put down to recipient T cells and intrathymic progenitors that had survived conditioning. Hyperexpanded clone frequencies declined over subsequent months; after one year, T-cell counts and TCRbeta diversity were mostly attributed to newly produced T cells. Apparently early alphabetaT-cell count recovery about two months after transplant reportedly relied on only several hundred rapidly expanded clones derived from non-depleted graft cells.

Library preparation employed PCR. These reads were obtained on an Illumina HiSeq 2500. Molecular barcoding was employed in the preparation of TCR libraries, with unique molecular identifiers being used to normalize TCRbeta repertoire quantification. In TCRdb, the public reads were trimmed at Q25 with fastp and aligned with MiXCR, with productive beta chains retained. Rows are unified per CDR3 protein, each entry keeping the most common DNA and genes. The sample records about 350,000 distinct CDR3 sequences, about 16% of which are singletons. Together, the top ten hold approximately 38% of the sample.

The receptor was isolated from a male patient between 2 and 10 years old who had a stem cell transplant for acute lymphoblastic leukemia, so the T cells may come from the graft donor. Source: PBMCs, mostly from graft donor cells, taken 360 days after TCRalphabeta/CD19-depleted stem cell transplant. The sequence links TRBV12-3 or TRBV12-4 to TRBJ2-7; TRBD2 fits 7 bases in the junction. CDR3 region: CASAASGAEQYF. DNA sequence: TGTGCCAGCGCCGCTAGCGGCGCCGAGCAGTACTTC.